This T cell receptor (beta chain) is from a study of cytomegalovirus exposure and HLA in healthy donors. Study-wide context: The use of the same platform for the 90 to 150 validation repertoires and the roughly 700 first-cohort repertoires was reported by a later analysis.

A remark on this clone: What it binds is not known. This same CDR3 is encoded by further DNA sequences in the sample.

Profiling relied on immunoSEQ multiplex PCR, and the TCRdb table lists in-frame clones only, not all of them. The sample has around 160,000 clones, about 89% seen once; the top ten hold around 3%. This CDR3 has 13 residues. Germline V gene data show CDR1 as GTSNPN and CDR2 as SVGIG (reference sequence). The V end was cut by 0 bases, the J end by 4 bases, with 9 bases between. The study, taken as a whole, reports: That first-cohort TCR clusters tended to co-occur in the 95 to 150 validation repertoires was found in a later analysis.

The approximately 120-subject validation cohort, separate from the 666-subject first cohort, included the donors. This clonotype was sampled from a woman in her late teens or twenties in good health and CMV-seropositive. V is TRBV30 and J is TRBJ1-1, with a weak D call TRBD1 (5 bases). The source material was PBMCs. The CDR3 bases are TGTGCCTGGAGTGTACAAGGGGCCACTGAAGCTTTCTTT. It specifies CAWSVQGATEAFF.